Presented here are 7 T cell receptor beta chains from one specimen sequenced in a study of shared clonotypes between healthy human individuals. Clones were sequenced by immunoSEQ multiplex PCR, and TCRdb holds only the in-frame ones, with some missing. The sample consists of roughly 1,800,000 clones, about 94% of them appearing once. Naive CD8 cells lacked CD45RO, underwent positive selection for CCR7 and left out terminally differentiated effector memory CD45RA+ cells. Material for sequencing was naive CD8+ T cells sorted from blood. Source of these receptors: a man between 18 and 35 years old in good health.

The chain recombines TRBV4-1 with TRBJ1-1; TRBD1 is a possible D gene (6 bases). The V gene's germline CDR1 is MGHRA and CDR2 YSYEKL. Trimming cost V 0 bases and J 3 bases, with 20 bases left between them. The CDR3 has 18 amino acids. The CDR3 is CASSQETGHDYGYTEAFF. The CDR3 DNA is TGCGCCAGCAGCCAAGAGACGGGACACGATTACGGGTACACTGAAGCTTTCTTT.

J is TRBJ1-2 and V is TRBV2; D not resolved. This CDR3 is built from 13 residues. V was pared by 6 bases and J by 0 bases, with 8 bases between. Looked up from germline, CDR1 is SNHLY and CDR2 is FYNNEI. The CDR3 nucleotides are TGTGCCAGCAGGGTGGCTTCTAACTATGGCTACACCTTC. Translating it yields CASRVASNYGYTF. Variable domain in full (rest from reference TRBV2 and TRBJ1-2): EPEVTQTPSHQVTQMGQEVILRCVPISNHLYFYWYRQILGQKVEFLVSFYNNEISEKSEIFDDQFSVERPDGSNFTLKIRSTKLEDSAMYFCASRVASNYGYTFGSGTRLTVV.

CDR3 residues: CATERLPSYEQYF. CDR3 DNA sequence: TGTGCCACCGAGCGGCTGCCTTCCTACGAGCAGTACTTC. The chain is built from TRBV7-2 and TRBJ2-7; a weak D match, TRBD2 (5 bases). This CDR3 spans 13 amino acids. V was cut by 10 bases and J by 1 base, with 14 bases left in between. Per germline, CDR1 SGHTA and CDR2 FQGNSA.

V is TRBV10-3 and J is TRBJ1-2; D unresolved. CDR1 is ENHRY and CDR2 is SYGVKD in the germline V gene. Trimming removed 6 bases at V and 4 bases at J, with 12 bases between. This CDR3 has 13 amino acids. CDR3 amino acids: CAISEEPFYGYTF. The CDR3 DNA follows: TGTGCCATCAGCGAGGAACCGTTCTATGGCTACACCTTC.

The chain combines TRBV7-3 with TRBJ2-7; D may be TRBD1 (7 bases). Trimming stripped 2 bases from V and 4 bases from J, with 12 bases between. Germline lookup yields CDR1 SGHTA and CDR2 FQGTGA. The CDR3 length is 14 residues. The CDR3 loop reads CASSLAGQSYEQYF. DNA for the CDR3: TGTGCCAGCAGCTTAGCGGGACAGTCATACGAGCAGTACTTC.

The J gene is TRBJ2-6, the V gene TRBV30; 9 nucleotides agree with TRBD1. V was pared by 5 bases and J by 5 bases, with 10 bases of the junction left unmatched. This CDR3 comprises 16 residues. In germline, CDR1 is GTSNPN, CDR2 SVGIG (reference sequence). CDR3 DNA: TGTGCCTGGCTCGGGACAGGGTATCCCTGGGCCAACGTCCTGACTTTC. This gives the protein CAWLGTGYPWANVLTF.

The chain joins TRBV27 to TRBJ1-1; D gene unclear. This CDR3 has 12 amino acids. V dropped 3 bases and J dropped 5 bases, with 7 bases sitting between them. Germline V gene data show CDR1 as MNHEY and CDR2 as SMNVEV (reference sequence). In nucleotides, the CDR3 is TGTGCCAGCAGTTTTGTAGGGACTGAAGCTTTCTTT. Protein product: CASSFVGTEAFF.